There are many counts of the clone carrying this T cell receptor beta chain. Antigen unknown. TRB rearrangements spanning V, D and J were amplified using mixed TRB-A/B primers. From the multiplex PCR reads, TCRdb called clonotypes with MiXCR, one entry per CDR3 protein. The sample holds 10,000 to 15,000 distinct CDR3 sequences, 28% seen once. The sample is drawn from a study of T cell repertoires in aging, cancer and after chemotherapy. Study-level information: Millions of TCR reads were in the whole dataset. Whole-study results and caveats: Median generation probability rose over the chemotherapy interval in each cancer cohort, suggesting rebound thymic output.

Peripheral blood genomic DNA, not sorted cells or RNA, was the template. V gave up 2 bases and J gave up 2 bases; unmatched junction bases: 12. The germline CDR1 and CDR2 sequences are SGHDT and YYEEEE. This CDR3 comprises 17 residues. The receptor's source is a human donor with a blood cancer. The sample comprised blood. The chain couples TRBV5-6 to TRBJ2-7; 8 bases agree with TRBD2. The CDR3 DNA sequence: TGTGCCAGCAGCTTTGGAACTAGCGGACTCGCAACCTACGAGCAGTACTTC. It codes for CASSFGTSGLATYEQYF.